Each of the 15 T cell receptor beta chains below was sequenced from the same sample in a study of T cells after yellow fever vaccination. TCRdb itself ran the 5' RACE reads through MiXCR, one entry per CDR3 protein. In the table there are a few hundred thousand distinct CDR3 sequences, approximately 8% of which are singletons. This sample comprised PBMCs, obtained 35 to 50 days after the first yellow fever vaccination. The receptor set was obtained from a man aged 18 to 30 who received the YFV17D yellow fever vaccine.

V is TRBV15 and J is TRBJ2-3; 13 positions agree with TRBD2. The germline V gene has CDR1 LNHNV and CDR2 YYDKDF (reference sequence). The CDR3 contains 16 residues. The V and J ends lost 5 bases and 2 bases, in that order; junction bases with no gene match: 4. The CDR3 loop is CATSGGLAGSTDTQYF. CDR3 DNA: TGTGCCACCAGCGGGGGACTAGCGGGGTCCACAGATACGCAGTATTTT.

Only a few counts were recorded for this clonotype. The chain has TRBV20-1 and TRBJ1-2; no clear D. V gave up 3 bases and J gave up 3 bases, with 8 bases separating them. The CDR3 contains 12 residues. Germline-derived CDR1 and CDR2 are DFQATT and SNEGSKA (reference sequence). The CDR3 sequence: CSASPPDYGYTF. CDR3 in DNA: TGCAGTGCTAGTCCCCCTGACTATGGCTACACCTTC.

This clonotype appeared a few times. V gene TRBV7-8 combines with J gene TRBJ2-7; D unresolved. Germline CDR1 SGHVS, CDR2 FQNEAQ. The CDR3 totals 13 residues. V lost 1 base to trimming and J lost 4 bases, with 8 bases between them. The CDR3 nucleotides read TGTGCCAGCAGCTTAGGTGAAATGTACGAGCAGTACTTC. Its protein product is CASSLGEMYEQYF.

This clonotype appeared a few times. The J gene is TRBJ2-7, the V gene TRBV6-2 or TRBV6-3; D ambiguous. The CDR3 runs to 12 residues. Trimming cost V 0 bases and J 6 bases, with 6 bases left between them. In germline, CDR1 is MNHEY, CDR2 SVGEGT. The CDR3 sequence: CASSYSIGEQYV. For the CDR3, the DNA is TGTGCCAGCAGTTACTCGATCGGCGAGCAGTACGTC.

In its sample, this clonotype was seen a few times. The chain links TRBV4-1 to TRBJ1-6, with D possibly matching TRBD1 (5 bases). Trimming shortened V by 0 bases and J by 6 bases, and 12 bases separated the two germline ends. The length of the CDR3 is 16 residues. CDR1 and CDR2 (germline): MGHRA, YSYEKL. The CDR3 DNA sequence: TGCGCCAGCAGCCAAGAAGCAGGGAGAGTTAATTCACCCCTCCACTTT. Its translation is CASSQEAGRVNSPLHF.

This chain uses TRBV4-2 with TRBJ2-1; TRBD2 aligns across 9 bases. There are 20 residues in the CDR3. V shed 0 bases and J 4 bases; nucleotides not matched to a gene: 16. Germline V CDR1 and CDR2: LGHNA, YNFKEQ. The CDR3 region has the DNA TGTGCCAGCAGCCAAGACGGAGCGGGGGGCCAAGAGGGGTATTACAATGAGCAGTTCTTC. Translation: CASSQDGAGGQEGYYNEQFF.

This clonotype was observed a few times. The chain joins TRBV13 to TRBJ2-1; D is unresolved. CDR1 PRHDT and CDR2 FYEKMQ come from the germline V gene (reference sequence). This CDR3 region has 12 residues. The V end lost 7 bases, the J end lost 9 bases, and 13 bases lay between the germline ends. The CDR3 here is CASTMGTGEQFF. The CDR3 bases are TGTGCCAGCACCATGGGAACCGGTGAGCAGTTCTTC.

V gene TRBV6-2 or TRBV6-3 combines with J gene TRBJ1-2; D ambiguous. CDR1 is MNHEY and CDR2 is SVGEGT in the germline V gene. This CDR3 comprises 12 residues. The ends were cut back, 6 bases at V and 6 bases at J, with 11 bases in the middle. Written as DNA, the CDR3 is TGTGCCAGCAGCCAAGGGCGACATGGCTACACCTTC. It is translated as CASSQGRHGYTF.

This clonotype was observed a handful of times. The chain joins TRBV12-3 or TRBV12-4 to TRBJ2-3; a possible D gene is TRBD2 (6 bases). V lost 3 bases and J 2 bases, leaving 15 bases between the germline ends. There are 16 residues in the CDR3. CDR3 loop: CASSFTGTVLTDTQYF. The CDR3 coding sequence is TGTGCCAGCAGTTTTACGGGGACTGTTCTCACAGATACGCAGTATTTT.

This clonotype was detected a few times. The chain uses TRBV5-1 and TRBJ2-1, with D maybe TRBD1 (6 bases). CDR1 is SGHRS, CDR2 YFSETQ, per germline. Trimming stripped 0 bases from V and 7 bases from J, with 14 bases between. CDR3 length: 15 residues. In DNA form, the CDR3 reads TGCGCCAGCAGCTTGGGGCAGGGGCTCATTAATGAGCAGTTCTTC. Its protein is CASSLGQGLINEQFF.

This clonotype has just a few counts. The genes are TRBV12-5 and TRBJ1-1; tentatively, D is TRBD1 (5 bases). V lost 5 bases and J 3 bases, leaving 16 bases between the germline ends. Germline-derived CDR1 and CDR2 are LGHNT and FRNRAP. The CDR3 has 15 residues. CDR3 in DNA: TGTGCTAGTGGTCCCCCAGGGCGCGGGTACACTGAAGCTTTCTTT. Protein product: CASGPPGRGYTEAFF.

The chain has TRBV24-1 and TRBJ1-2, with 9 bases lining up with TRBD1. The V gene's germline CDR1 is KGHDR and CDR2 SFDVKD. The junction had 8 bases not matched to a gene; V was cut back by 5 bases and J by 2 bases. The CDR3 is 16 amino acids. The CDR3, as DNA: TGTGCCACCAGTGCCCCGGGACAGGGTGGAAACTATGGCTACACCTTC. This encodes CATSAPGQGGNYGYTF.

The V and J genes are TRBV20-1 and TRBJ1-6; D remains ambiguous. The V gene lost 3 bases and the J gene lost 1 base, with 16 bases spanning the gap. Germline V gives CDR1 DFQATT, CDR2 SNEGSKA (reference sequence). The CDR3 totals 17 residues. CDR3 amino acids: CSARRPAGTSYNSPLHF. In DNA, the CDR3 is TGCAGTGCTAGGCGACCCGCTGGAACATCCTATAATTCACCCCTCCACTTT.

This clonotype was counted ten times or more. The chain uses TRBV24-1 and TRBJ2-7, with D possibly being TRBD1 (6 bases). The CDR3 extends over 13 amino acids. V lost 6 bases and J lost 3, with 11 bases in between. Germline-derived CDR1 and CDR2 are KGHDR and SFDVKD. CDR3 DNA sequence: TGTGCCACCAGTAGTGGACAGAGCTACGAGCAGTACTTC. Translated, it gives CATSSGQSYEQYF.

This clonotype was seen ten or more times. This sequence joins TRBV29-1 and TRBJ2-4; the D gene is possibly TRBD2 (5 bases). The CDR3 consists of 13 residues. Germline assignment: CDR1 SQVTM and CDR2 ANQGSEA. V was clipped by 2 bases and J by 0 bases, with 5 bases between them. CDR3 nucleotides: TGCAGCGTTGAACTAGCAGCCAAAAACATTCAGTACTTC. Residues: CSVELAAKNIQYF.